Following are 19 T cell receptor beta chains from one sample sequenced in a study of PD-1 blockade in classical Hodgkin lymphoma. The patients all showed relapse after autologous stem cell transplantation, while their brentuximab vedotin exposure varied. Sequencing used immunoSEQ multiplex PCR; TCRdb keeps in-frame clones, though not all of them. The sample has roughly 70,000 clones, around 75% seen once; the top ten hold approximately 9%. The specimen comprised peripheral blood mononuclear cells (PBMCs), sampled before the second cycle of nivolumab. These receptors all come from a human donor with classical Hodgkin lymphoma.

The V call is TRBV6-5, the J call TRBJ2-3, with TRBD1 identical over 8 bases. The CDR3 contains 16 residues. Germline values: CDR1 MNHEY, CDR2 SVGAGI. J lost 4 bases, V lost 0 bases, and 6 bases had no gene match. CDR3 in amino acids: CASSYSMAQGADTQYF. CDR3 DNA: TGTGCCAGCAGTTACTCGATGGCACAGGGGGCAGATACGCAGTATTTT.

The CDR3 region is CASSEDLTGPSGNTIYF. The DNA for the CDR3 is TGTGCCAGCAGTGAAGACCTCACAGGCCCCTCTGGAAACACCATATATTTT. The chain couples TRBV2 to TRBJ1-3, with D possibly being TRBD1 (5 bases). The CDR3 length is 17 residues. The V end lost 1 base, the J end lost 0 bases, and 13 bases lay between the germline ends. Germline CDR1 reads SNHLY; CDR2 reads FYNNEI.

In this sample, this clone turned up a few times. This rearrangement joins TRBV28 to TRBJ1-3; no reliable D call. This CDR3 has 15 residues. Trimming shortened V by 2 bases and J by 2 bases, and 10 bases separated the two germline ends. The germline gives CDR1 MDHEN, CDR2 SYDVKM. CDR3 DNA: TGTGCCAGCAGTTTAAGGGTGGTAACTGGAAACACCATATATTTT. It is translated as CASSLRVVTGNTIYF.

V is TRBV28 and J is TRBJ1-1; possibly TRBD1 for D (5 bases). V shed 5 bases and J shed 5 bases, with 15 bases lying between them. The germline CDR1 and CDR2 sequences are MDHEN and SYDVKM. The CDR3 is made up of 14 amino acids. CDR3: CASSTGGQSTEAFF. Here the CDR3 DNA reads TGTGCCAGCAGTACAGGCGGCCAGTCGACTGAAGCTTTCTTT.

V and J are TRBV6-5 and TRBJ1-4; no definite D call. CDR3 length: 13 amino acids. The germline V and J ends were trimmed by 4 bases and 10 bases, with 13 bases remaining between them. Germline CDR1 reads MNHEY; CDR2 reads SVGAGI. CDR3 protein: CASSFGSVGKLFF. The CDR3, as DNA: TGTGCCAGCAGTTTCGGGTCCGTTGGAAAACTGTTTTTT.

This clone was picked up one time. The rearrangement links TRBV7-9 to TRBJ1-1, with D unclear. V was shortened by 0 bases and J by 4 bases, with 12 bases between the two germline ends. CDR3 size: 15 residues. Germline V lookup: CDR1 SEHNR, CDR2 FQNEAQ (reference sequence). CDR3 in amino acids: CASSLATTGSTEAFF. In nucleotides, the CDR3 is TGTGCCAGCAGCTTAGCCACAACGGGAAGCACTGAAGCTTTCTTT.

This sequence joins TRBV27 and TRBJ2-7, with D maybe TRBD2 (5 bases). Germline CDR1 and CDR2: MNHEY and SMNVEV (reference sequence). V lost 4 bases and J 0 bases, leaving 10 bases between the germline ends. The CDR3 spans 14 residues. CDR3 protein: CASSYNGDSYEQYF. The CDR3 DNA sequence: TGTGCCAGCAGTTACAACGGGGACTCCTACGAGCAGTACTTC.

The CDR3 loop is CASSPLGAGNTEAFF. CDR3 DNA: TGTGCCAGCAGTCCTCTGGGGGCGGGGAACACTGAAGCTTTCTTT. The chain uses TRBV6-6 and TRBJ1-1, with D perhaps TRBD1 (6 bases). There are 15 residues in the CDR3. Trimming removed 5 bases at V and 1 base at J, with 14 bases between. Germline V lookup: CDR1 MNHNY, CDR2 SVGAGI (reference sequence).

This chain uses TRBV28 with TRBJ1-2; D call uncertain. V lost 4 bases and J 2 bases, leaving 14 bases between the germline ends. Germline V CDR1 and CDR2: MDHEN, SYDVKM. The CDR3 is made up of 15 amino acids. Here the CDR3 DNA reads TGTGCCAGCAGTTCCCTCCAAGTGAGAAACTATGGCTACACCTTC. Amino acid sequence: CASSSLQVRNYGYTF.

The rearrangement links TRBV11-3 to TRBJ1-1; weak D call: TRBD1 (5 bases). Trimming left V 2 bases short and J 0 bases short, with 10 bases between. The CDR3 totals 15 residues. The germline CDR1 and CDR2 sequences are SGHNT and YENEEA. The CDR3 bases are TGTGCCAGCAGCTTAAGGGGTACCATGAACACTGAAGCTTTCTTT. Protein product: CASSLRGTMNTEAFF.

This clone was counted a few times. This chain connects TRBV10-3 to TRBJ2-2; no reliable D call. Germline loops: CDR1 ENHRY, CDR2 SYGVKD. Trimming removed 2 bases from V and 9 bases from J, with 10 bases in between. The CDR3 runs 13 residues. CDR3 sequence reads: CAISEPLGRELFF. CDR3 nucleotides: TGTGCCATCAGTGAGCCCCTAGGAAGGGAGCTGTTTTTT.

This clone was recorded only once. The same CDR3 arises from other DNA sequences in this sample as well. The gene calls are TRBV6-5 and TRBJ2-7; D unresolved. The CDR3 has 13 amino acids. With 0 bases removed from V and 5 bases from J, the gap between germline ends came to 8 bases. The germline gives CDR1 MNHEY, CDR2 SVGAGI. The CDR3 loop reads CASSYSMGNEQYF. In DNA form, the CDR3 reads TGTGCCAGCAGTTACTCGATGGGGAACGAGCAGTACTTC.

V and J are TRBV28 and TRBJ2-5; the match to TRBD2 covers 7 bases. This CDR3 is built from 14 residues. In germline, CDR1 is MDHEN, CDR2 SYDVKM. After removal of 2 bases from V and 1 base from J, the junction contained 1 base not matched to a gene. CDR3 in amino acids: CASSLRLAQETQYF. CDR3 bases: TGTGCCAGCAGTTTAAGACTAGCCCAAGAGACCCAGTACTTC.

The J gene is TRBJ2-5, the V gene TRBV11-3; TRBD1 matches at 10 bases. Trimming removed 2 bases from V and 5 bases from J; junction bases left unmatched: 11. Germline assignment: CDR1 SGHNT and CDR2 YENEEA. The CDR3 loop spans 17 amino acids. In nucleotides, the CDR3 is TGTGCCAGCAGCTTAAGCGGGGACAGGGGTTGTTGGGAGACCCAGTACTTC. Residues: CASSLSGDRGCWETQYF.

This chain uses TRBV4-1 with TRBJ2-7; D remains ambiguous. The length of the CDR3 is 14 residues. Germline CDR1 reads MGHRA; CDR2 reads YSYEKL. V was clipped by 4 bases and J by 2 bases, with 12 bases between them. This chain's CDR3 is CASSRSLRTYEQYF. The CDR3 DNA reads TGCGCCAGCAGCCGATCTCTACGGACCTACGAGCAGTACTTC.

J is TRBJ1-1 and V is TRBV30; the D is unclear. Germline lookup yields CDR1 GTSNPN and CDR2 SVGIG (reference sequence). The ends were cut back, 1 base at V and 1 base at J, with 16 bases in the middle. The CDR3 extends over 16 amino acids. The chain's CDR3 is CAWSEGGRLRNTEAFF. The CDR3 region has the DNA TGTGCCTGGAGTGAAGGAGGGCGCTTAAGGAACACTGAAGCTTTCTTT.

This chain joins TRBV30 and TRBJ1-1, with D tentatively TRBD1 (6 bases). Germline V gene data show CDR1 as GTSNPN and CDR2 as SVGIG (reference sequence). Trimming removed 4 bases at V and 7 bases at J, with 10 bases between. The CDR3 is 11 amino acids. The CDR3: CAWTGQFEAFF. The DNA for the CDR3 is TGTGCCTGGACTGGACAGTTTGAAGCTTTCTTT.

The CDR3 loop reads CAWDRDSSYEQYF. CDR3 DNA sequence: TGTGCCTGGGACCGGGACAGCTCCTACGAGCAGTACTTC. The chain recombines TRBV30 with TRBJ2-7; 7 bases are shared with TRBD1. Germline CDR1 reads GTSNPN; CDR2 reads SVGIG (reference sequence). The CDR3 runs 13 residues. The ends lost 5 bases at V and 0 bases at J; junction bases unmatched: 4.

The rearrangement uses TRBV5-1 and TRBJ1-6; no definite D call. The V end lost 1 base, the J end lost 7 bases, and 9 bases lay between the germline ends. Germline values: CDR1 SGHRS, CDR2 YFSETQ. CDR3 length: 14 amino acids. The CDR3 sequence: CASSLSLENSPLHF. The CDR3 DNA sequence: TGCGCCAGCAGCTTGTCGTTGGAAAATTCACCCCTCCACTTT.